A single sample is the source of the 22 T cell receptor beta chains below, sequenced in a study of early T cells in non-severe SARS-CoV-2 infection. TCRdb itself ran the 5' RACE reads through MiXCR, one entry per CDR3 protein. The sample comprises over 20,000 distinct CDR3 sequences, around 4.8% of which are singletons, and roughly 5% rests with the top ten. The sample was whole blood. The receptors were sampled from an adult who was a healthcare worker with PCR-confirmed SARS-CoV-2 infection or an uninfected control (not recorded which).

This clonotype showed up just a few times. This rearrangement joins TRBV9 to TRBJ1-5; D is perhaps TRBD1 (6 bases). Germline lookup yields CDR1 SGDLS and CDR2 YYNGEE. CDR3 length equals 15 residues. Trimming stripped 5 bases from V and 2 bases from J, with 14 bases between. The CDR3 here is CASRRRDTCNQPQHF. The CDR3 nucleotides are TGTGCCAGCAGACGCCGGGACACGTGCAATCAGCCCCAGCATTTT.

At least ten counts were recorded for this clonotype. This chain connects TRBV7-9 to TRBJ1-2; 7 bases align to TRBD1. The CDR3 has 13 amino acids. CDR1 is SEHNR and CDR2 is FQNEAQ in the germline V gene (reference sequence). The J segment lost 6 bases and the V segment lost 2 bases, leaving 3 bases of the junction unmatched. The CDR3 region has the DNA TGTGCCAGCAGCTTATTTCAGGGGGATGGCTACACCTTC. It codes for CASSLFQGDGYTF.

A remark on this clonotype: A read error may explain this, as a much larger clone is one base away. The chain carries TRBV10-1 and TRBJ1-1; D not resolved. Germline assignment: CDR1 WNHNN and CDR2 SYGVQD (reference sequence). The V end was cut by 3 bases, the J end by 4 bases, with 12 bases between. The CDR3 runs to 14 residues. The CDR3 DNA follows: TGCGCCAGCAGTGACGGGCCGATGATCACTGAAGCTTTCTTT. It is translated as CASSDGPMITEAFF.

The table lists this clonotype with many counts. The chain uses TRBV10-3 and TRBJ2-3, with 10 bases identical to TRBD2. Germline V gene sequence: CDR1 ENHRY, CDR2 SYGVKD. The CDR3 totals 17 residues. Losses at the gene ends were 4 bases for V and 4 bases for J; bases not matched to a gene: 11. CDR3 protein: CAISGVQTSGNSDTQYF. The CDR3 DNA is TGTGCCATCAGTGGGGTACAAACTAGCGGGAATTCAGATACGCAGTATTTT.

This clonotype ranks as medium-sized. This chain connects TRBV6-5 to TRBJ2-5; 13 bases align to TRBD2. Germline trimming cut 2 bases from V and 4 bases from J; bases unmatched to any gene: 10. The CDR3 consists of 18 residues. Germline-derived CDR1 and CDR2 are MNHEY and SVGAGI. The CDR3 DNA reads TGTGCCAGCAGTTACGGACTAGCGGGAGCCCGACGTCGAGAGACCCAGTACTTC. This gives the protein CASSYGLAGARRRETQYF.

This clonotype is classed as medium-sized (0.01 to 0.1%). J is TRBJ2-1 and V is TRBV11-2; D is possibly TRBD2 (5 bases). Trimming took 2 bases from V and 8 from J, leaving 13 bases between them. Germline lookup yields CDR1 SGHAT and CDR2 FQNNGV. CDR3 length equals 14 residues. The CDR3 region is CASSLNRRGDEQFF. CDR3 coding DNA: TGTGCCAGCAGCTTAAACCGACGGGGAGATGAGCAGTTCTTC.

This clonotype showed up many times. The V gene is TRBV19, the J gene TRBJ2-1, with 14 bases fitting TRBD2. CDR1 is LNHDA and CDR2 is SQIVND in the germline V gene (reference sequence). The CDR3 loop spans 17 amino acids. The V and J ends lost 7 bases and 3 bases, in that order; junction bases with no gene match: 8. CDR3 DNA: TGTGCCAGTATCCCTCCCGGACTAGCGGGAGGCTACAATGAGCAGTTCTTC. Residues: CASIPPGLAGGYNEQFF. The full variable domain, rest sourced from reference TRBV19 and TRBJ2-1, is DGGITQSPKYLFRKEGQNVTLSCEQNLNHDAMYWYRQDPGQGLRLIYYSQIVNDFQKGDIAEGYSVSREKKESFPLTVTSAQKNPTAFYLCASIPPGLAGGYNEQFFGPGTRLTVL.

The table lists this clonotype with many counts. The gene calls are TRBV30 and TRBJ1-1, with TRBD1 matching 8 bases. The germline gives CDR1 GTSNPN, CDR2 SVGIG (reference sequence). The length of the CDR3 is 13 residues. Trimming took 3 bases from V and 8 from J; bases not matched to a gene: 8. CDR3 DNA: TGTGCCTGGAGAGGACAGGGCCCGGGGGAAGCTTTCTTT. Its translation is CAWRGQGPGEAFF.

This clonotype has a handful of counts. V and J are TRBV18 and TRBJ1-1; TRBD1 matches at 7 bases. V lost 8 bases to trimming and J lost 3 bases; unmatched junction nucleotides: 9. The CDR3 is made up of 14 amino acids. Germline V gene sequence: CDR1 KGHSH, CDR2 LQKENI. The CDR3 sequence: CASTGSRGYTEAFF. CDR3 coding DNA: TGTGCCAGCACCGGAAGCAGGGGGTACACTGAAGCTTTCTTT.

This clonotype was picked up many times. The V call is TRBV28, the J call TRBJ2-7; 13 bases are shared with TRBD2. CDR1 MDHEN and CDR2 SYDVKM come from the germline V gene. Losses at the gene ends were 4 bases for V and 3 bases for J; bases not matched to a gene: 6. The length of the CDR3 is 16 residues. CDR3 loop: CASSSLGTSGNYEQYF. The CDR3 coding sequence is TGTGCCAGCAGTTCCCTTGGGACTAGCGGGAACTACGAGCAGTACTTC.

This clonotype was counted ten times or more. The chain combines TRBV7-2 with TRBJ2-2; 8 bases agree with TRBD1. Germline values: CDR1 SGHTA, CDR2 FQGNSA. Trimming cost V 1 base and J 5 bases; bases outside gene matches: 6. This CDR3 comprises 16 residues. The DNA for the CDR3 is TGTGCCAGCAGCTTAGGCCAGGGGGCTGGGACCGGGGAGCTGTTTTTT. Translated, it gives CASSLGQGAGTGELFF.

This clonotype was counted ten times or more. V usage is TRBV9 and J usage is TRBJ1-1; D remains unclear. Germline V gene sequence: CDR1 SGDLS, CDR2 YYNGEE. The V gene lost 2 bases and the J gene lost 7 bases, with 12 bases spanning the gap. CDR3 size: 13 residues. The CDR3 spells CASSVSTAGEAFF. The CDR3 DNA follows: TGTGCCAGCAGCGTGAGTACGGCAGGTGAAGCTTTCTTT. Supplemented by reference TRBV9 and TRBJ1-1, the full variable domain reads DSGVTQTPKHLITATGQRVTLRCSPRSGDLSVYWYQQSLDQGLQFLIQYYNGEERAKGNILERFSAQQFPDLHSELNLSSLELGDSALYFCASSVSTAGEAFFGQGTRLTVV.

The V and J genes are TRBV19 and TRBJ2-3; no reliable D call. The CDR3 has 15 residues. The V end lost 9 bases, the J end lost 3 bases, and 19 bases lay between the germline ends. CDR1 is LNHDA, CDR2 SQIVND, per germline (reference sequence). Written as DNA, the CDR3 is TGTGCCAGCTCGCGTTCGGGCAGATTAACAGATACGCAGTATTTT. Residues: CASSRSGRLTDTQYF.

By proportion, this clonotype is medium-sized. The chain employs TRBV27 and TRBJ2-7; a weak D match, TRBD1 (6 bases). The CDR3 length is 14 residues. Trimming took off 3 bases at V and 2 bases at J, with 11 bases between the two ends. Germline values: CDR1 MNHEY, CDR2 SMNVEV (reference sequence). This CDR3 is CASSFSGATYEQYF. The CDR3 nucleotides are TGTGCCAGCAGTTTCTCAGGGGCGACCTACGAGCAGTACTTC.

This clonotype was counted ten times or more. CDR3 residues: CASSLDRANTGELFF. The CDR3 DNA reads TGTGCCAGCAGCCTCGACAGGGCAAACACCGGGGAGCTGTTTTTT. The rearrangement links TRBV7-6 to TRBJ2-2; TRBD1 agrees at 7 bases. J gave up 2 bases and V 5 bases, and 5 bases lay outside the gene matches. Germline CDR1 SGHVS, CDR2 FNYEAQ. The CDR3 runs 15 residues.

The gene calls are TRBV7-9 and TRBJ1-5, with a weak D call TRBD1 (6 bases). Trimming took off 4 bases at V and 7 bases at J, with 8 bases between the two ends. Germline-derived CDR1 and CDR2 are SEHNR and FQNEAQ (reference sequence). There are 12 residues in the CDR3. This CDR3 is CASSSGEQPQHF. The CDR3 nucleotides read TGTGCCAGCAGCTCAGGGGAACAGCCCCAGCATTTT.

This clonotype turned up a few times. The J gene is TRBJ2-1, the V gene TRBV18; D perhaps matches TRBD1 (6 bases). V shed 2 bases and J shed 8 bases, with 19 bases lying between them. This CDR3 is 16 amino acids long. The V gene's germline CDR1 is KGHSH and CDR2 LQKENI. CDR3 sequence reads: CASSPSPQGNLHEQFF. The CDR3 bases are TGTGCCAGCTCACCATCCCCACAGGGTAACCTTCATGAGCAGTTCTTC.

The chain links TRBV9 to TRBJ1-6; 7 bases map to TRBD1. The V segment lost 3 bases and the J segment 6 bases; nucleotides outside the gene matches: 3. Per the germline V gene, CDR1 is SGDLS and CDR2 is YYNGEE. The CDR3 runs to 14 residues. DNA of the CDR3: TGTGCCAGCAGCGGCAGACAGGGTAATTCACCCCTCCACTTT. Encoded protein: CASSGRQGNSPLHF.

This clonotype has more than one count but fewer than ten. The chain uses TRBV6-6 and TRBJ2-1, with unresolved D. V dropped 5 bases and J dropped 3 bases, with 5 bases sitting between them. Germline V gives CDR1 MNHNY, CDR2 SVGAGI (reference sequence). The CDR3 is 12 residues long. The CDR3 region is CASSIHYNEQFF. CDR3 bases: TGTGCCAGCAGTATCCACTACAATGAGCAGTTCTTC.

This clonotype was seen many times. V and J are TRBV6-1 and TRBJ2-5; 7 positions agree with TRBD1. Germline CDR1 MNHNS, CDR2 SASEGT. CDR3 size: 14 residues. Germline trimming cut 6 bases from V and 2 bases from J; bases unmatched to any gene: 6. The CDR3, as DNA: TGTGCCAGCAGGAGAGGGACAGAGCAAGAGACCCAGTACTTC. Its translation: CASRRGTEQETQYF.

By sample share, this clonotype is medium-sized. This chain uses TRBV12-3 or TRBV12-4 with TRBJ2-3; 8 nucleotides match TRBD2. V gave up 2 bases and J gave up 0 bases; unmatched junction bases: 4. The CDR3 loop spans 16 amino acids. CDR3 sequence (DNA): TGTGCCAGCAGTTTACGTAGCGGGGCAAGCACAGATACGCAGTATTTT. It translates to CASSLRSGASTDTQYF.

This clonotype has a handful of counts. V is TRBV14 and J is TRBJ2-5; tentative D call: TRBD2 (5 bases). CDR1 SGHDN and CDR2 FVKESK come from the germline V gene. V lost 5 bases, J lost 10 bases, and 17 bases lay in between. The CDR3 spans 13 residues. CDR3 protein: CASSVFGPEDQYF. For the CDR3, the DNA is TGTGCCAGCAGCGTTTTCGGCCCGGAGGACCAGTACTTC.